The T cell receptor beta chain described here comes from a study of beta chain features in type 1 diabetes. General study results and limits: VDJ junctions from patients with type 1 diabetes contained fewer insertions and more deletions. Shorter TCRB CDR3s, moderately but significantly so, marked every one of the four CD4+ subsets in Type 1 diabetes patients.

Germline CDR1 LNHDA, CDR2 SQIVND (reference sequence). Trimming removed 5 bases from V and 0 bases from J, with 3 bases in between. The CDR3 consists of 12 residues. As every portion of the isolated RNA was reverse transcribed, the sequencing read expressed TCRB transcripts. Only in-frame clones appear in the TCRdb table, and some are missing; sequencing was by immunoSEQ multiplex PCR. The sample records 300,000 to 350,000 clones, around 9.7% being singletons. This clone showed up just a few times. The antigen remains unidentified. In all sorted populations, purity surpassed 95%. The V call is TRBV19, the J call TRBJ2-3; D is ambiguous. This clonotype originated in a man aged 25-40 years with type 1 diabetes. Sequenced: central memory CD4+ T cells from blood. The CDR3: CASSPSTDTQYF. CDR3 coding DNA: TGTGCCAGTAGTCCTAGCACAGATACGCAGTATTTT.